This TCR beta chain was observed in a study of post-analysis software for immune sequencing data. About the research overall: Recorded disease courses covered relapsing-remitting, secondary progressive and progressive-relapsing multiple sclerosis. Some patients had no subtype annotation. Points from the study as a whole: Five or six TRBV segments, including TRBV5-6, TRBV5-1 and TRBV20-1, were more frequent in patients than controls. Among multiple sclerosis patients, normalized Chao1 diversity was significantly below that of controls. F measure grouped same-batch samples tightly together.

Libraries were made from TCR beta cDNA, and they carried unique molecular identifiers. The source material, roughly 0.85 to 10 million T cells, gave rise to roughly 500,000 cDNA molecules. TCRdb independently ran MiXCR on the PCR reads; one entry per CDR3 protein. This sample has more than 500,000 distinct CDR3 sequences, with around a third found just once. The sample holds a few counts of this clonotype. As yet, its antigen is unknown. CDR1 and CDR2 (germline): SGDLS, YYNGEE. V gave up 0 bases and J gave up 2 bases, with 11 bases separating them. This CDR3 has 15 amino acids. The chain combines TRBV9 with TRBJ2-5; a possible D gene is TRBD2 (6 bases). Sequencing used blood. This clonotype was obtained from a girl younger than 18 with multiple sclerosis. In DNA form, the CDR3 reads TGTGCCAGCAGCGTAGCGGCCGGGGGACAAGAGACCCAGTACTTC. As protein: CASSVAAGGQETQYF.